The following is a TCR beta chain sequence with its context. This clonotype has a count of ten or more. The antigen it recognizes is unknown. Per-base qualities were not stored, and no clone one base away is much larger. The CDR3 has 16 amino acids, counting the end cysteine and phenylalanine. CDR3 DNA is the only sequence kept; it has 48 bases, read in frame from the first base. V is pared back by 0 bases and J by 7 bases, with 16 bases lying between the germline termini. In the germline V gene (reference sequence), CDR1 corresponds to LGHDT and CDR2 to YNNKEL. The library was obtained by 5' RACE. Sequenced using a NextSeq 500. The TCR library protocol attached unique molecular identifiers to individual cDNA molecules to correct for sequencing error and PCR bias. Both TCR alpha and beta chains were sequenced, and tight co-correlation was observed between alpha and beta sequence abundances in each sample. The original methods were these. V gene, J gene and CDR3 annotation of TCR sequences was performed with Decombinator V4. TCRs were defined as expanded if a significant change between any two time points was detected under a Poisson model with p below 0.0001. TCR abundances were normalised to the total number of TCRs sequenced per sample and were expressed as counts per million. MAIT TCRs were defined by TRAV1-2 paired with TRAJ12, TRAJ20 or TRAJ33, and iNKT TCRs by TRAV10 paired with TRAJ18. A search of VDJdb, accessed on 1 November 2021, was run for TCRs annotated to CMV, EBV and SARS-CoV-2, with TCRs annotated for multiple antigens excluded. TCRdb reanalyzed the raw reads on its own, using fastp at Q25 for trimming and MiXCR for clone calling, and kept in-frame beta chains. For every CDR3 protein sequence, its rows merge into one entry that carries the most common genes and DNA. TCRdb's processing, not the authors', yielded these V and J calls. The sample records tens of thousands of distinct CDR3 sequences, approximately 4.2% of which are singletons. Roughly an eighth of the sample rests with the top ten.

The study was a case-control design nested within a healthcare worker cohort in London, UK, with weekly nasopharyngeal swab PCR tests and blood sampling. Healthcare workers were recruited during the week of the UK lockdown, between 23 and 31 March 2020, and followed weekly for up to roughly 15 weeks. These data belong to a study of early T cells in non-severe SARS-CoV-2 infection (dated by TCRdb to the early 2020s). Study-level background: Because TCR sequencing relied on bulk RNA taken from unsorted whole blood, pairing of alpha and beta chains was not possible.

Results the study describes overall, beyond this receptor: Matching against VDJdb was skewed toward anti-spike CD8 responses, likely underestimated virus-specific expansions, and missed private and CD4 specificities.

This chain joins TRBV3-1 to TRBJ2-1; TRBD2 is a weak D gene call, 6 bases matching. Sequencing was performed on whole blood. The TCR sequence derives from an adult who was a healthcare worker with PCR-confirmed SARS-CoV-2 infection or an uninfected control (not recorded which). The CDR3 in this case is CASSQDYSGGRNEQFF. The nucleotides are TGTGCCAGCAGCCAAGATTATTCCGGGGGTAGGAATGAGCAGTTCTTC.